This record concerns one TCR beta chain sequence. This entry comes from a study of T cells in Graves' hyperthyroidism and ophthalmopathy. Study information: Initial diagnosis, before any treatment, was when peripheral blood was collected.

Participants, patients aged 18 to 65, had newly diagnosed hyperthyroidism with a duration under 2 months. Patients with uncontrolled infections, other autoimmune diseases, pregnancy or lactation were excluded. Germline loops: CDR1 MNHEY, CDR2 SVGEGT. Trimming cost V 0 bases and J 1 base; bases outside gene matches: 13. The CDR3 has 21 amino acids. It was RNA transcripts that yielded the amplified TCR beta CDR3 regions. The study used the HTBI primer set for a first-round RT-PCR of the TCR CDR3. TCRdb reprocessed the multiplex PCR reads with MiXCR, giving one entry per CDR3 protein. The sample carries about 560,000 distinct CDR3 sequences, 16% recorded once.

The genes are TRBV6-2 or TRBV6-3 and TRBJ2-3; the match to TRBD2 covers 13 bases. The origin of this receptor is a young woman with Graves' hyperthyroidism. The sample consisted of blood. The CDR3 here is CASSYSTSRTSGRVGTDTQYF. DNA for the CDR3: TGTGCCAGCAGTTACTCGACGTCTAGGACTAGCGGGAGAGTCGGCACAGATACGCAGTATTTT.